This T cell receptor beta chain was captured in a study of T cell repertoires in cytomegalovirus infection. Study as a whole: Indications of both CMV infection and matching HLA type were provided by public TCR beta signatures.

The germline V gene has CDR1 SGHVS and CDR2 FNYEAQ. This CDR3 has 12 residues. J was trimmed by 8 bases and V by 5 bases; bases with no gene match: 5. This clonotype was recorded many times. The antigen remains unidentified. Study-wide results and limits: The study found HLA-C-restricted CMV-specific TCR beta clonotypes dominating the ex vivo response. Summed frequency of shared TCR beta families picked out CMV carriers who also had the relevant HLA.

TCRdb re-called the reads through MiXCR, storing one row per CDR3 protein. The repertoire holds about 180,000 distinct CDR3 sequences, with 13% to 15% as singletons. The genes are TRBV7-6 and TRBJ1-1; 7 bases match TRBD1. The sequence derives from a human donor in good health (CMV status not recorded). Some clones in this sample may be carry-over from other donors' samples. Sequencing was carried out using PBMCs. The CDR3 loop is CASSRGTAEAFF. The CDR3, as DNA: TGTGCCAGCAGCCGCGGGACAGCGGAAGCTTTCTTT.